What follows are 27 T cell receptor beta chains derived from one specimen sequenced in a study of blood T cell repertoires in COVID-19. Profiled with immunoSEQ multiplex PCR; TCRdb holds only in-frame clones, not every one. The sample shows fewer than 120,000 clones, roughly four fifths of them seen only once. Material for sequencing was peripheral blood. The receptors were sampled from a woman aged 55-69 years with acute or convalescent COVID-19.

The chain employs TRBV4-3 and TRBJ1-1; maybe TRBD1 (5 bases). Trimming cost V 0 bases and J 5 bases, with 13 bases left between them. The CDR3 spans 15 residues. Per germline, CDR1 LGHNA and CDR2 YSLEER. CDR3 nucleotides: TGCGCCAGCAGCCAAGAGGCCAGGGTAGTGACTGAAGCTTTCTTT. Protein product: CASSQEARVVTEAFF.

This clone was counted only a few times. The chain carries TRBV19 and TRBJ1-6; perhaps TRBD1 as D (5 bases). The ends were cut back, 5 bases at V and 7 bases at J, with 18 bases in the middle. CDR3 length equals 16 residues. The germline V gene has CDR1 LNHDA and CDR2 SQIVND (reference sequence). The CDR3 sequence: CASSSGVGGRNSPLHF. CDR3 nucleotides: TGTGCCAGTAGTTCCGGGGTGGGGGGAAGGAATTCACCCCTCCACTTT.

This chain connects TRBV5-4 to TRBJ1-2, with 8 nucleotides matching TRBD1. V trimming: 0 bases; J trimming: 6 bases; junction bases outside the gene matches: 7. Germline V gives CDR1 SGHNT, CDR2 YYREEE (reference sequence). This CDR3 has 15 amino acids. CDR3 bases: TGTGCCAGCAGCTTGGTGGGCAGGGGGCTGCATGGCTACACCTTC. Translating gives CASSLVGRGLHGYTF.

The gene calls are TRBV27 and TRBJ2-7, with D perhaps matching TRBD2 (5 bases). Germline V gene lookup returns CDR1 MNHEY and CDR2 SMNVEV (reference sequence). V was cut by 5 bases and J by 1 base, with 21 bases left in between. The CDR3 is made up of 17 amino acids. The CDR3 loop reads CASSGHASLLRSYEQYF. CDR3 nucleotide sequence: TGTGCCAGCAGTGGCCACGCTAGCCTCCTACGGTCCTACGAGCAGTACTTC.

V is TRBV9 and J is TRBJ1-2; D might be TRBD1 (6 bases). Per germline, CDR1 SGDLS and CDR2 YYNGEE. The CDR3 totals 12 residues. V lost 3 bases to trimming and J lost 8 bases, with 11 bases between them. DNA of the CDR3: TGTGCCAGCAGCGCCAGGGGAGGGGGCTACACCTTC. Its protein is CASSARGGGYTF.

The chain couples TRBV29-1 to TRBJ2-3; TRBD1 matches at 9 bases. Germline V CDR1 and CDR2: SQVTM, ANQGSEA. The CDR3 runs to 15 residues. Trimming took 3 bases from V and 6 from J; bases not matched to a gene: 10. The DNA of the CDR3 is TGCAGCGTTGAGGGGGGGGGACAGGGTTCTGATACGCAGTATTTT. Its translation is CSVEGGGQGSDTQYF.

On this clone itself: Within the sample, other DNA sequences also encode this same CDR3. The V call is TRBV5-1, the J call TRBJ1-1, with TRBD1 identical over 8 bases. CDR1 SGHRS and CDR2 YFSETQ come from the germline V gene. After removal of 0 bases from V and 3 bases from J, the junction contained 1 base not matched to a gene. This CDR3 spans 14 amino acids. The CDR3 coding sequence is TGCGCCAGCAGCTTGGCAGGGGGCTACACTGAAGCTTTCTTT. Its translation is CASSLAGGYTEAFF.

The rearrangement joins TRBV11-2 to TRBJ1-6; D unclear. The CDR3 loop spans 12 amino acids. Per germline, CDR1 SGHAT and CDR2 FQNNGV. Trimming removed 7 bases at V and 6 bases at J, with 7 bases between. The CDR3 loop reads CASNRGNSPLHF. In DNA form, the CDR3 reads TGTGCCAGCAATCGGGGTAATTCACCCCTCCACTTT.

The rearrangement links TRBV5-1 to TRBJ1-5, with TRBD1 as a possible D gene (5 bases). CDR3 length: 13 residues. The V end lost 7 bases, the J end lost 3 bases, and 11 bases lay between the germline ends. CDR1 SGHRS and CDR2 YFSETQ come from the germline V gene. In DNA form, the CDR3 reads TGCGCCAGCGTAGGGGTGAACAATCAGCCCCAGCATTTT. It codes for CASVGVNNQPQHF.

Remarks on this clone: One junction end disagrees with the germline gene, perhaps due to a read error. The chain carries TRBV7-3 and TRBJ2-7, with D possibly being TRBD1 (6 bases). Germline V gene lookup returns CDR1 SGHTA and CDR2 FQGTGA. CDR3 length: 14 amino acids. CDR3: CASSLTGRAGEQYF. CDR3 DNA sequence: TGTGCCAGCAGCCTAACAGGGCGGGCGGGCGAGCAGTACTTC.

The J gene is TRBJ1-4, the V gene TRBV7-9; TRBD1 matches at 8 bases. Germline CDR1 is SEHNR and CDR2 is FQNEAQ (reference sequence). This CDR3 has 15 amino acids. With V trimmed by 5 bases and J by 8 bases, 10 bases remained unmatched. The chain's CDR3 is CASSAGQGAGEKLFF. CDR3 in DNA: TGTGCCAGCAGCGCCGGACAGGGAGCAGGGGAAAAACTGTTTTTT. Supplemented by reference TRBV7-9 and TRBJ1-4, the full variable domain reads DTGVSQNPRHKITKRGQNVTFRCDPISEHNRLYWYRQTLGQGPEFLTYFQNEAQLEKSRLLSDRFSAERPKGSFSTLEIQRTEQGDSAMYLCASSAGQGAGEKLFFGSGTQLSVL.

This chain links TRBV5-4 with TRBJ2-2; TRBD2 matches 13 bases. In germline, CDR1 is SGHNT, CDR2 YYREEE (reference sequence). This CDR3 is 17 amino acids long. Germline trimming cut 4 bases from V and 0 bases from J; bases unmatched to any gene: 3. CDR3 in amino acids: CASSRGTSGTNTGELFF. In nucleotides, the CDR3 is TGTGCCAGCAGCCGAGGGACTAGCGGGACGAACACCGGGGAGCTGTTTTTT.

The rearrangement joins TRBV7-3 to TRBJ1-1; the D is unclear. V was shortened by 2 bases and J by 3 bases, with 7 bases between the two germline ends. The CDR3 loop spans 13 amino acids. Germline V gene data show CDR1 as SGHTA and CDR2 as FQGTGA. CDR3: CASSLLLDTEAFF. CDR3 coding DNA: TGTGCCAGCAGCTTATTACTTGACACTGAAGCTTTCTTT.

This clone was seen just once. The chain uses TRBV19 and TRBJ2-5; 8 bases map to TRBD2. CDR1 and CDR2 (germline): LNHDA, SQIVND (reference sequence). The CDR3 is 14 amino acids. V trimming: 5 bases; J trimming: 5 bases; junction bases outside the gene matches: 7. CDR3 region: CASSFAGGTETQYF. The CDR3 DNA reads TGTGCCAGTAGTTTTGCGGGGGGAACGGAGACCCAGTACTTC.

V and J are TRBV4-3 and TRBJ2-1, with TRBD2 identical over 14 bases. The CDR3 runs 17 residues. V lost 1 base to trimming and J lost 7 bases; unmatched junction nucleotides: 6. Germline values: CDR1 LGHNA, CDR2 YSLEER. The CDR3 DNA sequence: TGCGCCAGCAGCCAAGGACTAGCGGGGGGGCCCTGGAATGAGCAGTTCTTC. It codes for CASSQGLAGGPWNEQFF.

The chain has TRBV7-2 and TRBJ2-7; D is possibly TRBD1 (6 bases). The germline CDR1 and CDR2 sequences are SGHTA and FQGNSA. This CDR3 comprises 13 residues. Trimming took off 3 bases at V and 5 bases at J, with 11 bases between the two ends. The DNA for the CDR3 is TGTGCCAGCAGCTTTCCAGGGGCGCACGAGCAGTACTTC. This translates into CASSFPGAHEQYF.

V is TRBV3-1 (or the pseudogene TRBV3-2) and J is TRBJ2-5, with 7 bases matching TRBD2. V dropped 0 bases and J dropped 5; count of bases not matched to a gene: 12. Germline V gives CDR1 LGHDT, CDR2 YNNKEL (reference sequence). This CDR3 has 17 residues. The CDR3 sequence is CASSQDLGLAARETQYF. As DNA, the CDR3 is TGTGCCAGCAGCCAAGATCTGGGGCTAGCGGCTAGGGAGACCCAGTACTTC.

The genes are TRBV18 and TRBJ2-3; 9 positions match TRBD2. V was clipped by 1 base and J by 6 bases; unmatched bases: 2. There are 14 residues in the CDR3. The germline gives CDR1 KGHSH, CDR2 LQKENI. The CDR3 coding sequence is TGTGCCAGCTCACCACTAGCGGGAGTGGATACGCAGTATTTT. Amino acid sequence: CASSPLAGVDTQYF.

CDR3 loop: CASSQRRPGSIYNEQFF. In DNA, the CDR3 is TGCGCCAGCAGCCAAAGAAGGCCCGGGTCTATTTACAATGAGCAGTTCTTC. The chain combines TRBV4-1 with TRBJ2-1; D unresolved. V lost 2 bases and J lost 4, with 18 bases in between. The CDR3 is made up of 17 amino acids. Germline loops: CDR1 MGHRA, CDR2 YSYEKL.

The chain couples TRBV11-3 to TRBJ2-7, with TRBD1 matching 9 bases. The CDR3 sequence is 15 residues long. The V segment lost 4 bases and the J segment 1 base; nucleotides outside the gene matches: 5. From germline, CDR1 is SGHNT and CDR2 YENEEA. The CDR3 spells CASSYRQGGSYEQYF. Written as DNA, the CDR3 is TGTGCCAGCAGCTACAGACAGGGGGGGTCCTACGAGCAGTACTTC.

This chain connects TRBV7-2 to TRBJ2-2; D unresolved. V was pared by 1 base and J by 7 bases, with 13 bases between. Germline CDR1 SGHTA, CDR2 FQGNSA. The CDR3 extends over 15 amino acids. The CDR3 DNA is TGTGCCAGCAGCTTAGTCGTGACTCCGAGCGGGGAGCTGTTTTTT. This encodes CASSLVVTPSGELFF.

The rearrangement joins TRBV4-3 to TRBJ1-2; no firm D call. V lost 3 bases and J 5 bases, leaving 13 bases between the germline ends. The CDR3 loop spans 14 amino acids. Germline CDR1 and CDR2: LGHNA and YSLEER. The CDR3 DNA sequence: TGCGCCAGCAGCCACGTCGGGGTACCTTATGGCTACACCTTC. Protein: CASSHVGVPYGYTF.

This chain uses TRBV2 with TRBJ1-1, with D unresolved. Trimming pared 6 bases from V and 3 bases from J, leaving 14 bases between. The CDR3 totals 14 residues. CDR1 is SNHLY, CDR2 FYNNEI, per germline. CDR3 residues: CASRTPGGHTEAFF. In DNA, the CDR3 is TGTGCCAGCAGGACCCCGGGAGGGCACACTGAAGCTTTCTTT.

This clone appeared many times. This sequence joins TRBV9 and TRBJ1-1, with D perhaps TRBD1 (6 bases). In germline, CDR1 is SGDLS, CDR2 YYNGEE. V lost 0 bases and J 4 bases, leaving 10 bases between the germline ends. This CDR3 has 14 amino acids. CDR3 amino acids: CASSVDRVSTEAFF. CDR3 nucleotides: TGTGCCAGCAGCGTAGACAGGGTGAGCACTGAAGCTTTCTTT. Variable domain in full (rest from reference TRBV9 and TRBJ1-1): DSGVTQTPKHLITATGQRVTLRCSPRSGDLSVYWYQQSLDQGLQFLIQYYNGEERAKGNILERFSAQQFPDLHSELNLSSLELGDSALYFCASSVDRVSTEAFFGQGTRLTVV.

This clone came up a few times. The chain is built from TRBV6-5 and TRBJ1-5; the D gene is possibly TRBD1 (5 bases). V was clipped by 6 bases and J by 2 bases, with 14 bases between them. CDR1 and CDR2 from the germline V gene are MNHEY and SVGAGI. The CDR3 contains 15 residues. CDR3 loop: CASSYTGMGNQPQHF. For the CDR3, the DNA is TGTGCCAGCAGCTACACAGGTATGGGCAATCAGCCCCAGCATTTT.

The chain recombines TRBV5-1 with TRBJ1-2; 8 bases fit TRBD1. The germline gives CDR1 SGHRS, CDR2 YFSETQ. This CDR3 has 14 amino acids. The junction had 5 bases not matched to a gene; V was cut back by 4 bases and J by 3 bases. The CDR3 nucleotides are TGCGCCAGCAGCCGTCCGGACAGGGACTATGGCTACACCTTC. It yields the protein CASSRPDRDYGYTF.

The chain joins TRBV5-1 to TRBJ1-1; 12 positions match TRBD1. V lost 0 bases and J lost 9; bases outside the gene matches: 3. This CDR3 is 14 amino acids long. Germline V gene lookup returns CDR1 SGHRS and CDR2 YFSETQ. The CDR3 DNA reads as TGCGCCAGCAGCTTGGCGGGACAGGGGGCGCAAGCTTTCTTT. It translates to CASSLAGQGAQAFF.